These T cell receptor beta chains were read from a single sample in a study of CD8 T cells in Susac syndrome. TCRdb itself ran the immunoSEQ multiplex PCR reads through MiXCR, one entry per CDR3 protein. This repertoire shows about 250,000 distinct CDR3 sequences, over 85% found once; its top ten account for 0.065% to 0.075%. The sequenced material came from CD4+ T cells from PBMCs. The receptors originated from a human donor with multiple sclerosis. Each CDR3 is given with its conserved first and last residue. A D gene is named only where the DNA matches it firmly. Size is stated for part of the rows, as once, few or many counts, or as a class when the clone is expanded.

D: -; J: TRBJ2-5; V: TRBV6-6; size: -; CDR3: CASRDRHQETQYF; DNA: TGTGCCAGCAGGGACAGACACCAAGAGACCCAGTACTTC
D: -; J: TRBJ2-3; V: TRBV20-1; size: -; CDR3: CSASVGGFVNTQYF; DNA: TGCAGTGCTAGCGTCGGAGGGTTCGTGAATACGCAGTATTTT
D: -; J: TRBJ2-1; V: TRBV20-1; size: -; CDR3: CSARDGSRHEQFF; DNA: TGCAGTGCTAGAGATGGGTCCCGGCATGAGCAGTTCTTC
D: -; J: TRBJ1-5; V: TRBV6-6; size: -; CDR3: CASSRDRSLWPQHF; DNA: TGTGCCAGCAGTAGAGACAGGAGTTTATGGCCCCAGCATTTT
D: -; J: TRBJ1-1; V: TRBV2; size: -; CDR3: CASTVLGSGNTEAFF; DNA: TGTGCCAGCACCGTTTTAGGGTCGGGGAACACTGAAGCTTTCTTT
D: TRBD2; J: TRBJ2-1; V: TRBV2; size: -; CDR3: CASSELAASYNEQFF; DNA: TGTGCCAGCAGTGAACTAGCGGCGTCCTACAATGAGCAGTTCTTC
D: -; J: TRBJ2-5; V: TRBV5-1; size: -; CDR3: CASSLGTGSPSTQYF; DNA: TGCGCCAGCAGCTTGGGAACAGGCTCACCGTCGACCCAGTACTTC
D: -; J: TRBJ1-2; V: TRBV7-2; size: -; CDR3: CASSPRGGAYGYTF; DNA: TGTGCCAGCAGCCCCCGGGGGGGCGCGTATGGCTACACCTTC
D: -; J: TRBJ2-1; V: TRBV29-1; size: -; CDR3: CSVPGSGGLGFREQFF; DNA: TGCAGCGTTCCAGGGTCGGGGGGCCTGGGCTTTAGGGAGCAGTTCTTC
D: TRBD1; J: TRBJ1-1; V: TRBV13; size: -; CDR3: CASSSSRDRGDTEAFF; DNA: TGTGCCAGCAGCTCGTCCCGGGACAGGGGCGACACTGAAGCTTTCTTT
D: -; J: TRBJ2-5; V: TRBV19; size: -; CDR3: CASTQGWETQYF; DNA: TGTGCCAGTACTCAGGGATGGGAGACCCAGTACTTC
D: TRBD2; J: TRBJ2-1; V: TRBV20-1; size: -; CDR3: CSSSGSSYNEQFF; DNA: TGCAGTTCCAGCGGGAGCTCCTACAATGAGCAGTTCTTC
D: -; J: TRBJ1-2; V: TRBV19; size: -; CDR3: CASTLIAQPRQNYGYTF; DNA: TGTGCCAGTACTCTTATCGCCCAACCGAGACAGAACTATGGCTACACCTTC
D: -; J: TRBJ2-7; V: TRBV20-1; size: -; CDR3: CSARLQFSYEQYF; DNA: TGCAGTGCTAGACTACAGTTCTCCTACGAGCAGTACTTC
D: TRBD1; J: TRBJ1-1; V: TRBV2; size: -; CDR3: CASSAFGTGAAEAFF; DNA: TGTGCCAGCAGTGCGTTCGGGACAGGGGCGGCTGAAGCTTTCTTT
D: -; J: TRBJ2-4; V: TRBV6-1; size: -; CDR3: CASSETIRGATGNIQYF; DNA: TGTGCCAGCAGTGAAACTATCCGGGGGGCGACGGGAAACATTCAGTACTTC
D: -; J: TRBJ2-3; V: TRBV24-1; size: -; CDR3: CATSEIPDTQYF; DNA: TGTGCCACCAGTGAAATACCAGATACGCAGTATTTT
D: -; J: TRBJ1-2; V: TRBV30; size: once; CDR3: CAWSLARDYGYTF; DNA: TGTGCCTGGAGTCTCGCCAGGGACTATGGCTACACCTTC
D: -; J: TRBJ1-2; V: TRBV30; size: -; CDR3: CALRSGVGYTF; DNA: TGTGCCTTACGGTCAGGGGTTGGCTACACCTTC
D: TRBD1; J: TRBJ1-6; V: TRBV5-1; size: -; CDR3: CASSTRQGESYSPLHF; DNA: TGCGCCAGCAGCACCCGACAGGGGGAGTCTTACTCACCCCTCCACTTT
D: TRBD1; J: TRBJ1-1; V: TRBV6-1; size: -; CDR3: CASTPISTGGFTEAFF; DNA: TGTGCCAGCACCCCCATTTCGACAGGGGGCTTCACTGAAGCTTTCTTT
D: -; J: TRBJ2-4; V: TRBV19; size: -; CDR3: CASSTGAQGDIQYF; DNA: TGTGCCAGTAGTACGGGAGCGCAGGGGGACATTCAGTACTTC
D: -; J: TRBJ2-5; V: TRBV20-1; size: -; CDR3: CSARARGETQYF; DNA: TGCAGTGCTAGGGCTCGGGGAGAGACCCAGTACTTC
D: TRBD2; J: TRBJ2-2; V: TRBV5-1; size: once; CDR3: CASSLPTSGDTGELFF; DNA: TGCGCCAGCAGCCTCCCTACCAGCGGGGACACCGGGGAGCTGTTTTTT
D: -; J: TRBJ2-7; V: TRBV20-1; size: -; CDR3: CSARDWTSPTYEQYF; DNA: TGCAGTGCTAGAGATTGGACCTCCCCAACCTACGAGCAGTACTTC
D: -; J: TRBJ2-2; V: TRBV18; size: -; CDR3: CASSPPAGNTGELFF; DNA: TGTGCCAGCTCACCACCGGCAGGGAACACCGGGGAGCTGTTTTTT
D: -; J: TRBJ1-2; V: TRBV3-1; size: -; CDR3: CASSQGLASGYTF; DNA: TGTGCCAGCAGCCAAGGGTTAGCTTCTGGCTACACCTTC
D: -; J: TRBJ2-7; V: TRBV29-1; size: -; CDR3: CSVGDGYEQYF; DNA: TGCAGCGTTGGGGACGGATACGAGCAGTACTTC
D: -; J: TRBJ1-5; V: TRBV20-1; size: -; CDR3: CSALLQGRSNQPQHF; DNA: TGCAGTGCTCTCCTACAGGGTCGTAGCAATCAGCCCCAGCATTTT
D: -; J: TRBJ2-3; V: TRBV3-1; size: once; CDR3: CASSQLRGATDTQYF; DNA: TGTGCCAGCAGCCAATTGCGGGGTGCCACAGATACGCAGTATTTT
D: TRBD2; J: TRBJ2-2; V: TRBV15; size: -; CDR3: CATSRELGSGTDGELFF; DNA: TGTGCCACCAGCAGAGAACTCGGTAGCGGGACCGACGGGGAGCTGTTTTTT
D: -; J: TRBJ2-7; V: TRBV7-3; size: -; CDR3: CASSSLSGRPYEQYF; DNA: TGTGCCAGCAGCTCGCTTTCGGGGCGCCCTTACGAGCAGTACTTC
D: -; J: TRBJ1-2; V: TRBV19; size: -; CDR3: CASSQTAGNYGYTF; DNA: TGTGCCAGTTCGCAGACGGCAGGGAACTATGGCTACACCTTC
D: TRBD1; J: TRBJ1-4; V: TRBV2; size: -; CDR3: CASSGGTGSTNEKLFF; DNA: TGTGCCAGCAGTGGGGGGACAGGATCAACTAATGAAAAACTGTTTTTT
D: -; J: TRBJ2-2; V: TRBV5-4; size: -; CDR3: CASSLGPGELFF; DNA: TGTGCCAGCAGCTTGGGGCCCGGGGAGCTGTTTTTT
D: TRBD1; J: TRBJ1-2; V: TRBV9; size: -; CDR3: CASSVSRGRGLSGYTF; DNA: TGTGCCAGCAGCGTATCCAGGGGAAGGGGGCTGAGTGGCTACACCTTC
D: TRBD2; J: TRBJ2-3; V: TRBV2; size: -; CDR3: CASSLTSGRVDTQYF; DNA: TGTGCCAGCAGTCTCACTAGCGGGAGAGTTGATACGCAGTATTTT
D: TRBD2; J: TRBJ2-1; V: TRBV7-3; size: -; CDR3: CASSLTSGSGEQFF; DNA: TGTGCCAGCAGCTTAACTAGCGGGAGCGGTGAGCAGTTCTTC
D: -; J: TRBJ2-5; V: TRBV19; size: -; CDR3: CASSSQGRSGETQYF; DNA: TGTGCCAGTAGTTCGCAGGGAAGATCTGGAGAGACCCAGTACTTC
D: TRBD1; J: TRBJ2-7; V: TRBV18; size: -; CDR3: CASSPNLGTGDEQYF; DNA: TGTGCCAGCTCACCCAACCTGGGGACAGGGGACGAGCAGTACTTC
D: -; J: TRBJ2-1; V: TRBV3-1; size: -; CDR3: CASSQALGEQFF; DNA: TGTGCCAGCAGCCAAGCTCTAGGTGAGCAGTTCTTC
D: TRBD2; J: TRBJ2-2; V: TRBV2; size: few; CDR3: CASSGGGTGELFF; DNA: TGTGCCAGCAGTGGCGGGGGCACCGGGGAGCTGTTTTTT
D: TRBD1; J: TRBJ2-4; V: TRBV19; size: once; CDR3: CASSIDRENIQYF; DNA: TGTGCCAGTAGTATCGACAGGGAAAACATTCAGTACTTC
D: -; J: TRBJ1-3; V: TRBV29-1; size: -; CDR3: CSALDFSGNTIYF; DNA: TGCAGCGCGCTGGATTTCTCTGGAAACACCATATATTTT
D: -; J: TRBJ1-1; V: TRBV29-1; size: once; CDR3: CSVVGRAQNTEAFF; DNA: TGCAGCGTTGTTGGCAGGGCGCAGAACACTGAAGCTTTCTTT
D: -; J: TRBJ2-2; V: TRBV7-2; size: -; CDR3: CASSSIRGGSGELFF; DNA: TGTGCCAGCAGTTCCATTCGGGGTGGCTCCGGGGAGCTGTTTTTT
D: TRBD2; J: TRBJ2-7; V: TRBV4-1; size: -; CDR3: CASSQGSSGVYEQYF; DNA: TGCGCCAGCAGCCAAGGGTCTAGCGGGGTCTACGAGCAGTACTTC
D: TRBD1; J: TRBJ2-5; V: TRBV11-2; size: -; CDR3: CASSPSRDRGRETQYF; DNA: TGTGCCAGCAGCCCCTCGAGGGACAGGGGCAGAGAGACCCAGTACTTC